This T cell receptor (beta chain) was documented in a study of PD-L1 blockade in urothelial cancer. As for the study in general: Blood analysis was done at 3 weeks (second dose) and 6 weeks after treatment began. Reported median T cell count for blood samples was 120,000 to 150,000.

Assay used: immunoSEQ multiplex PCR; TCRdb lists only in-frame clones, some missing. The sample holds just under 45,000 clones, 88% seen once. The junction had 6 bases not matched to a gene; V was cut back by 3 bases and J by 3 bases. Germline V gives CDR1 MNHNS, CDR2 SASEGT. This CDR3 is built from 15 residues. Locally advanced or metastatic urothelial carcinoma was present in patients. The rearrangement joins TRBV6-1 to TRBJ2-7; 9 nucleotides align to TRBD1. The sequence was obtained from a woman aged 60-75 years with urothelial cancer. The source was PBMCs, collected around atezolizumab (anti-PD-L1) treatment. CDR3 bases: TGTGCCAGCAGTGATGCCGGGACAGGGCTCTACGAGCAGTACTTC. It codes for CASSDAGTGLYEQYF.